Listed below are T cell receptor beta chains from one sample, sequenced in a study of T cells after posttransplantation cyclophosphamide. Clones were read by immunoSEQ multiplex PCR, and TCRdb kept only the in-frame ones, dropping some. The sample yields 20,000 to 30,000 clones, without any singletons. The material sequenced was PBMCs. Receptor source: a woman in her forties or fifties in good health, CMV-negative, and a related stem cell transplant donor. Both conserved end residues are part of each CDR3. Fields, in order: D gene, V gene, clone size, CDR3 protein. The D gene is left open where the match is weak. Not all rows give a size; the values are once, few, many and, for expanded clones, a class.

d_call: TRBD1
v_call: TRBV28
clone_size: many
cdr3_aa: CASSLWPPDRGHGYTF

d_call: -
v_call: TRBV19
clone_size: many
cdr3_aa: CASISAGGINEQFF

d_call: -
v_call: TRBV9
clone_size: many
cdr3_aa: CASSVDSGLGYTF

d_call: -
v_call: TRBV4-1
clone_size: many
cdr3_aa: CASSQVSANPYEQYF

d_call: TRBD1
v_call: TRBV6-1
clone_size: many
cdr3_aa: CASTLTGEAFF

d_call: TRBD1
v_call: TRBV27
clone_size: few
cdr3_aa: CASSPGQGWEKLLF

d_call: -
v_call: TRBV4-3
clone_size: many
cdr3_aa: CASSRRLEGNQPQHF

d_call: TRBD2
v_call: TRBV5-1
clone_size: many
cdr3_aa: CASKPSGGSVYLEQYF

d_call: -
v_call: TRBV7-2
clone_size: many
cdr3_aa: CASSPAGARNTIYF

d_call: TRBD2
v_call: TRBV25-1
clone_size: many
cdr3_aa: CASTPGTSGGFDEQFF

d_call: -
v_call: TRBV7-2
clone_size: many
cdr3_aa: CASSLIQTNRRMNTEAFF

d_call: -
v_call: TRBV5-1
clone_size: many
cdr3_aa: CASSLERSSSYNEQFF

d_call: -
v_call: TRBV6-6
clone_size: many
cdr3_aa: CASSLEGNTEAFF

d_call: TRBD1
v_call: TRBV11-2
clone_size: many
cdr3_aa: CASSLTRDRGAGELFF

d_call: -
v_call: TRBV4-1
clone_size: many
cdr3_aa: CASSQERLGGWPAETQYF

d_call: TRBD1
v_call: TRBV5-8
clone_size: many
cdr3_aa: CASSLEGAGEKLFF

d_call: TRBD2
v_call: TRBV7-7
clone_size: many
cdr3_aa: CASSHPPLAGGRETQYF

d_call: TRBD2
v_call: TRBV11-3
clone_size: many
cdr3_aa: CASSPRLAGYYEQFF

d_call: -
v_call: TRBV5-5
clone_size: many
cdr3_aa: CASSTEAAGELFF

d_call: -
v_call: TRBV7-2
clone_size: many
cdr3_aa: CASSTSTADTQYF

d_call: TRBD1
v_call: TRBV10-2
clone_size: many
cdr3_aa: CASHRGASTDTQYF

d_call: TRBD1
v_call: TRBV9
clone_size: many
cdr3_aa: CASSVAGQGAFEQFF

d_call: -
v_call: TRBV6-1
clone_size: many
cdr3_aa: CASSESGLGNTIYF

d_call: -
v_call: TRBV5-1
clone_size: -
cdr3_aa: CASSLVSSAAYEQYF

d_call: -
v_call: TRBV19
clone_size: many
cdr3_aa: CASSELGAESNTGELFF

d_call: -
v_call: TRBV5-6
clone_size: many
cdr3_aa: CASSLRLWNSPLHF

d_call: -
v_call: TRBV7-3
clone_size: many
cdr3_aa: CASSPRGSTGELFF

d_call: TRBD2
v_call: TRBV19
clone_size: many
cdr3_aa: CASSVSGRANEQYF

d_call: TRBD1
v_call: TRBV7-9
clone_size: many
cdr3_aa: CASSLSQGEEKLFF

d_call: TRBD2
v_call: TRBV14
clone_size: many
cdr3_aa: CASSPRTTAGPGDTQYF

d_call: -
v_call: TRBV27
clone_size: many
cdr3_aa: CASRPAPQARWLSTEAFF

d_call: TRBD1
v_call: TRBV5-1
clone_size: many
cdr3_aa: CASSLVPPQGVPYEQYF

d_call: TRBD1
v_call: TRBV6-1
clone_size: many
cdr3_aa: CASSAQGSYGYTF

d_call: -
v_call: TRBV29-1
clone_size: few
cdr3_aa: CSVTGSAYEQYF

d_call: -
v_call: TRBV14
clone_size: many
cdr3_aa: CASSPGPPSTEAFF

d_call: TRBD2
v_call: TRBV19
clone_size: many
cdr3_aa: CASSIPSGRVDEQFF

d_call: -
v_call: TRBV18
clone_size: many
cdr3_aa: CASSPTVMNTEAFF

d_call: -
v_call: TRBV5-8
clone_size: many
cdr3_aa: CASTRGANEQFF